The table lists the clone carrying this T cell receptor beta chain with a few counts. This sample was included in a study of response to subunit inactivated influenza vaccine. TCRdb used MiXCR to reprocess the RT-PCR reads, holding one entry per CDR3 protein. The sample shows 400,000 to 550,000 distinct CDR3 sequences, 25% of them seen only once. V was trimmed by 6 bases and J by 3 bases, leaving 21 bases between them. CDR1 and CDR2 (germline): MDHEN, SYDVKM. The length of the CDR3 is 16 residues. This material consisted of CD4+ T cells sorted from PBMCs, taken around 5 days after vaccination. The clonotype originates from a man over 45 who received an inactivated influenza vaccine. V is TRBV28 and J is TRBJ2-7; a weak D match, TRBD2 (6 bases). CDR3 sequence reads: CASSPTNGRGIYEQYF. The CDR3 coding sequence is TGTGCCAGCAGCCCAACAAACGGACGCGGGATCTACGAGCAGTACTTC.